This T cell receptor (beta chain) was sequenced during a study of CD8 T cells in Susac syndrome. The length of the CDR3 is 13 residues. Trimming took off 4 bases at V and 4 bases at J, with 11 bases between the two ends. Germline lookup yields CDR1 LNHNV and CDR2 YYDKDF (reference sequence). Isolation of CD8+ and CD4+ T cells was performed negatively, whereas enrichment of TEMRA cells was done by FACS. It was with random hexamers that about 0.45 to 1 ug RNA was reverse transcribed. The TCR beta CDR3 was amplified by immunoSEQ multiplex PCR across 54 Vbeta, 13 Jbeta. One entry per CDR3 protein results from TCRdb running MiXCR on the immunoSEQ multiplex PCR reads. The profile shows approximately 150,000 distinct CDR3 sequences, roughly 94% of them singletons.

V is TRBV15 and J is TRBJ2-7; D uncertain. The clonotype originates from a human donor with multiple sclerosis. Sequenced material: CD4+ T cells from PBMCs. The CDR3 nucleotides are TGTGCCACCAGCATGGGCTCAACATACGAGCAGTACTTC. This codes for CATSMGSTYEQYF.